One and the same sample provided the 7 T cell receptor beta chains below, sequenced in a study of cytomegalovirus exposure and HLA in healthy donors. Measured with immunoSEQ multiplex PCR; TCRdb has only the in-frame clones, and not every one. The sample carries fewer than 200,000 clones, less than 85% recorded once. The sequenced material came from PBMCs. These receptors all stem from a man aged 18 to 29 in good health and CMV-seropositive.

This chain links TRBV14 with TRBJ2-2; D might be TRBD1 (6 bases). The CDR3 is made up of 14 amino acids. Deletions cut 1 base from V and 5 bases from J, with 8 bases between. In germline, CDR1 is SGHDN, CDR2 FVKESK. Written as DNA, the CDR3 is TGTGCCAGCAGCCAAGTAGGGGGTACCGGGGAGCTGTTTTTT. Its protein product is CASSQVGGTGELFF. The full variable domain, rest sourced from reference TRBV14 and TRBJ2-2, is EAGVTQFPSHSVIEKGQTVTLRCDPISGHDNLYWYRRVMGKEIKFLLHFVKESKQDESGMPNNRFLAERTGGTYSTLKVQPAELEDSGVYFCASSQVGGTGELFFGEGSRLTVL.

This sequence joins TRBV5-1 and TRBJ2-1, with D perhaps matching TRBD1 (5 bases). Per the germline V gene, CDR1 is SGHRS and CDR2 is YFSETQ. This CDR3 region has 14 residues. V was trimmed by 3 bases and J by 6 bases, leaving 13 bases between them. The CDR3 DNA follows: TGCGCCAGCAGCTCGTTTGACAGCTCCAATGAGCAGTTCTTC. Translation gives CASSSFDSSNEQFF.

J is TRBJ1-5 and V is TRBV11-2; 7 bases line up with TRBD1. Germline V CDR1 and CDR2: SGHAT, FQNNGV. CDR3 length equals 13 residues. Trimming at V came to 5 bases and at J to 9 bases, leaving 7 bases not matched to a gene. In nucleotides, the CDR3 is TGTGCCAGCAGCCCCGGAGGGGGCGGGCCCCAGCATTTT. It encodes CASSPGGGGPQHF. Complete variable domain (other parts from reference TRBV11-2 and TRBJ1-5): EAGVAQSPRYKIIEKRQSVAFWCNPISGHATLYWYQQILGQGPKLLIQFQNNGVVDDSQLPKDRFSAERLKGVDSTLKIQPAKLEDSAVYLCASSPGGGGPQHFGDGTRLSIL.

This chain connects TRBV11-2 to TRBJ2-5, with 7 nucleotides matching TRBD1. The germline gives CDR1 SGHAT, CDR2 FQNNGV. The CDR3 runs to 14 residues. With V trimmed by 5 bases and J by 4 bases, 7 bases remained unmatched. CDR3 amino acids: CASSTGTVGETQYF. The DNA for the CDR3 is TGTGCCAGCAGCACGGGGACAGTGGGAGAGACCCAGTACTTC.

V gene TRBV30 combines with J gene TRBJ1-1; no reliable D call. The ends were cut back, 5 bases at V and 2 bases at J, with 21 bases in the middle. Germline CDR1 reads GTSNPN; CDR2 reads SVGIG (reference sequence). The CDR3 consists of 16 residues. The CDR3 sequence is CAWEPPPGDHNTEAFF. CDR3 in DNA: TGTGCCTGGGAGCCCCCCCCGGGAGATCACAACACTGAAGCTTTCTTT.

The rearrangement links TRBV5-6 to TRBJ2-1, with D perhaps matching TRBD2 (5 bases). The CDR3 totals 13 residues. Germline V gene data show CDR1 as SGHDT and CDR2 as YYEEEE. V lost 4 bases to trimming and J lost 9 bases, with 14 bases between them. CDR3 loop: CASSPGAEAEQFF. The CDR3 nucleotides are TGTGCCAGCAGCCCGGGCGCGGAGGCTGAGCAGTTCTTC.

The chain uses TRBV6-5 and TRBJ2-5, with 8 positions matching TRBD1. This CDR3 has 13 amino acids. The V and J ends lost 6 bases and 5 bases, in that order; junction bases with no gene match: 5. From germline, CDR1 is MNHEY and CDR2 SVGAGI. The CDR3 DNA follows: TGTGCCAGCAGGGACAGGGCAGGGGAGACCCAGTACTTC. The encoded protein is CASRDRAGETQYF.